The text below deals with one T cell receptor (beta chain). Its target is unknown. The sample is drawn from a study of T-cell reconstitution after alpha-beta-depleted transplantation in children. Study outcomes and limitations: Where some patients showed high TCRbeta diversity at day 60, it came from recipient T cells and thymic progenitors that had survived. A year had passed since transplant, and T-cell counts and diversity by then came mostly from newly produced T cells. It was reported that alpha-beta T cells came from several hundred expanded graft clones (about two months after transplant).

This CDR3 is built from 15 residues. Trimming cost V 5 bases and J 0 bases, with 13 bases left between them. Unique molecular identifiers tagged the TCRbeta library. TCRdb called the PCR reads again in MiXCR, with one record for every CDR3 protein. The sample contains 250,000 to 400,000 distinct CDR3 sequences, approximately 23% of which appear only once. The sequence came from a male patient between 5 and 17 years old who had a stem cell transplant for acute lymphoblastic leukemia, so the T cells may come from the graft donor. The sample here was PBMCs, mostly from graft donor cells, taken 180 days after TCRalphabeta/CD19-depleted stem cell transplant. V and J are TRBV12-3 or TRBV12-4 and TRBJ1-2, with D uncertain. For the CDR3, the DNA is TGTGCCAGCAGTCGAAAAAGGACTCCTAACTATGGCTACACCTTC. Amino acid sequence: CASSRKRTPNYGYTF.